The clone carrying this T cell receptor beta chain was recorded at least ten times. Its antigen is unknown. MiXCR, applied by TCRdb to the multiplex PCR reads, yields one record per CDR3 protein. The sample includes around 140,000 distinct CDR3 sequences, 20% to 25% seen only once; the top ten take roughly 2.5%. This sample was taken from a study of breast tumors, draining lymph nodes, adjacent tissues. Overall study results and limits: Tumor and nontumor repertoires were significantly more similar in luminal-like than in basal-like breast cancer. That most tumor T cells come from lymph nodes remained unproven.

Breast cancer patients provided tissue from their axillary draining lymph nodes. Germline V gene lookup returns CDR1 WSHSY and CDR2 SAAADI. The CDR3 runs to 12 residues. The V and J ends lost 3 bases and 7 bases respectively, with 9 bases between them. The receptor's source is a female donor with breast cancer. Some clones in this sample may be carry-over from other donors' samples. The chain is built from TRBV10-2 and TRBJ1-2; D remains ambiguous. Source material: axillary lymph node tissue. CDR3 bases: TGCGCCAGCAGTGACCAAGGGCTTGGCTACACCTTC. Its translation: CASSDQGLGYTF.